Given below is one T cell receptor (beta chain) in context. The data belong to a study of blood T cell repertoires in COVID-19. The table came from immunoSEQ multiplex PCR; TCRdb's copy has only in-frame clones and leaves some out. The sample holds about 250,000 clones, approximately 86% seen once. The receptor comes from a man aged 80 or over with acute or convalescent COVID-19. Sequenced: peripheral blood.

CDR3 coding DNA: TGTGCCAGCAGCCAAGTGTTCGGGGAGCCTCACTATGGCTACACCTTC. Amino acids: CASSQVFGEPHYGYTF. The V call is TRBV3-1 (or the pseudogene TRBV3-2), the J call TRBJ1-2; D gene ambiguous. This CDR3 is built from 16 residues. Between the trimmed V and J ends, which lost 1 base and 3 bases, there was a span of 15 bases. Germline assignment: CDR1 LGHDT and CDR2 YNNKEL (reference sequence).